The 12 T cell receptor beta chains below come from one sample, sequenced in a study of a mutant IDH1 vaccine in newly diagnosed glioma. The sample's time point: week 5, during vaccination. With topical imiquimod, each dose of the vaccine consisted of 300 ug of mutant IDH1 20-mer peptide. Clones were sequenced by immunoSEQ multiplex PCR, and TCRdb holds only the in-frame ones, with some missing. Of 30,000 to 35,000 clones listed, more than 55% are singletons. Their specific antigens are unknown. The sequences come from PBMCs, collected from a glioma patient whose treatment included an IDH1 peptide vaccine. The receptor set was obtained from a woman aged 18-35 years with glioma.

V is TRBV7-8 and J is TRBJ2-3, with unresolved D. V gave up 2 bases and J gave up 3 bases, with 9 bases separating them. This CDR3 has 14 residues. Per germline, CDR1 SGHVS and CDR2 FQNEAQ. CDR3 DNA sequence: TGTGCCAGCAGCTTAACTGGAGATACAGATACGCAGTATTTT. The encoded protein is CASSLTGDTDTQYF. The complete variable domain, with remaining parts taken from reference TRBV7-8 and TRBJ2-3, reads GAGVSQSPRYKVAKRGQDVALRCDPISGHVSLFWYQQALGQGPEFLTYFQNEAQLDKSGLPSDRFFAERPEGSVSTLKIQRTQQEDSAVYLCASSLTGDTDTQYFGPGTRLTVL.

This clone was seen a few times. J is TRBJ1-1 and V is TRBV5-4; D unclear. Germline loops: CDR1 SGHNT, CDR2 YYREEE (reference sequence). V lost 0 bases and J lost 2, with 8 bases in between. This CDR3 spans 14 amino acids. The CDR3 sequence: CASSLEWGNTEAFF. The CDR3 DNA follows: TGTGCCAGCAGCTTGGAGTGGGGTAACACTGAAGCTTTCTTT.

The gene calls are TRBV9 and TRBJ2-1; D is unresolved. The germline gives CDR1 SGDLS, CDR2 YYNGEE. CDR3 size: 15 residues. Trimming cost V 5 bases and J 0 bases, with 12 bases left between them. In DNA form, the CDR3 reads TGTGCCAGCAGACCAACTCCGAGCTCCTACAATGAGCAGTTCTTC. Its protein is CASRPTPSSYNEQFF.

The chain employs TRBV27 and TRBJ2-1; tentatively, D is TRBD2 (6 bases). CDR3 length: 14 residues. Trimming took 4 bases from V and 0 from J, leaving 7 bases between them. Germline CDR1 reads MNHEY; CDR2 reads SMNVEV (reference sequence). Here the CDR3 DNA reads TGTGCCAGCAGTTCACTAGCCTCCTACAATGAGCAGTTCTTC. It codes for CASSSLASYNEQFF.

J is TRBJ1-3 and V is TRBV19; 10 bases are shared with TRBD1. Germline trimming cut 7 bases from V and 4 bases from J; bases unmatched to any gene: 4. Germline V CDR1 and CDR2: LNHDA, SQIVND (reference sequence). This CDR3 has 14 amino acids. The CDR3 DNA follows: TGTGCCAGTAAGACAGGGGGCGCCGGAAACACCATATATTTT. This gives the protein CASKTGGAGNTIYF.

This chain links TRBV2 with TRBJ1-4; D remains ambiguous. CDR3 length: 13 amino acids. V was pared by 7 bases and J by 5 bases, with 11 bases between. Germline CDR1 and CDR2: SNHLY and FYNNEI. The CDR3 protein is CASKATGNEKLFF. In DNA, the CDR3 is TGTGCCAGCAAAGCAACGGGGAATGAAAAACTGTTTTTT.

The gene calls are TRBV25-1 and TRBJ2-5, with D tentatively TRBD2 (6 bases). V gave up 1 base and J gave up 5 bases, with 17 bases separating them. The CDR3 is made up of 16 amino acids. Germline V CDR1 and CDR2: MGHDK, SYGVNS. CDR3 residues: CASSEFPGVTFETQYF. CDR3 bases: TGTGCCAGCAGTGAATTTCCGGGGGTAACTTTTGAGACCCAGTACTTC. The entire variable domain, with the rest obtained from reference TRBV25-1 and TRBJ2-5, is as follows: EADIYQTPRYLVIGTGKKITLECSQTMGHDKMYWYQQDPGMELHLIHYSYGVNSTEKGDLSSESTVSRIRTEHFPLTLESARPSHTSQYLCASSEFPGVTFETQYFGPGTRLLVL.

The gene calls are TRBV27 and TRBJ1-1; tentatively, D is TRBD1 (6 bases). Germline assignment: CDR1 MNHEY and CDR2 SMNVEV (reference sequence). The V end was cut by 7 bases, the J end by 1 base, with 19 bases between. The CDR3 is 16 amino acids. The DNA of the CDR3 is TGTGCCAGCATACCTCGGGGGGGGCGAAGGAACACTGAAGCTTTCTTT. Its protein is CASIPRGGRRNTEAFF.

The chain recombines TRBV5-5 with TRBJ2-7; TRBD2 might be the D (6 bases). Trimming took off 0 bases at V and 6 bases at J, with 10 bases between the two ends. The CDR3 loop spans 13 amino acids. Germline V gives CDR1 SGHKS, CDR2 YYEKEE (reference sequence). The chain's CDR3 is CASSLAGGVEQYF. For the CDR3, the DNA is TGTGCCAGCAGCTTGGCCGGAGGGGTCGAGCAGTACTTC.

This clone was counted a few times. CDR3 DNA sequence: TGTGCCAGCAGCTTAGCCCCGGGAGGGGGTCAGCCCCAGCATTTT. Amino acids: CASSLAPGGGQPQHF. The gene calls are TRBV7-2 and TRBJ1-5, with D possibly being TRBD1 (6 bases). The V gene's germline CDR1 is SGHTA and CDR2 FQGNSA. The CDR3 consists of 15 residues. V was pared by 0 bases and J by 6 bases, with 12 bases between.

The V and J genes are TRBV28 and TRBJ2-7; 8 positions agree with TRBD1. The germline V gene encodes CDR1 MDHEN and CDR2 SYDVKM. V shed 6 bases, J shed 3 bases, and the junction held 1 base outside the gene matches. The CDR3 runs 12 residues. The CDR3 DNA follows: TGTGCCAGCAGGGACAGGGTCTACGAGCAGTACTTC. It translates to CASRDRVYEQYF.

The J gene is TRBJ1-1, the V gene TRBV10-3; tentatively, D is TRBD1 (6 bases). CDR1 is ENHRY, CDR2 SYGVKD, per germline. The CDR3 is made up of 13 amino acids. Between the trimmed V and J ends, which lost 4 bases and 6 bases, there was a span of 12 bases. CDR3 region: CAISGSGEAEAFF. CDR3 in DNA: TGTGCCATCAGTGGCTCAGGGGAGGCTGAAGCTTTCTTT.